The 19 T cell receptor beta chains listed next were all sequenced from one sample in a study of blood T cell repertoires in COVID-19. Produced via immunoSEQ multiplex PCR; TCRdb's table is partial and in-frame only. The sample holds 350,000 to 400,000 clones; around 90% are singletons and the top ten take 6.5%. The material sequenced was peripheral blood. The receptors were sampled from a man younger than 30 with active or convalescent COVID-19.

For this clone: Other nucleotide sequences from this sample produce the same CDR3. V gene TRBV9 combines with J gene TRBJ1-1; maybe TRBD1 (5 bases). The CDR3 covers 14 residues. Germline V lookup: CDR1 SGDLS, CDR2 YYNGEE. V gave up 0 bases and J gave up 1 base, with 7 bases separating them. CDR3 loop: CASSVGQGNTEAFF. The DNA of the CDR3 is TGTGCCAGCAGCGTAGGGCAGGGGAACACTGAAGCTTTCTTT.

The chain is built from TRBV29-1 and TRBJ2-7; 7 bases are a match to TRBD1. The junction had 6 bases not matched to a gene; V was cut back by 4 bases and J by 9 bases. The CDR3 runs to 11 residues. Germline V gene sequence: CDR1 SQVTM, CDR2 ANQGSEA. As DNA, the CDR3 is TGCAGCGTTGTAGGGGGCGACGGGCAGTACTTC. Amino acids: CSVVGGDGQYF.

V usage is TRBV27 and J usage is TRBJ2-7; D is perhaps TRBD2 (6 bases). Trimming stripped 4 bases from V and 5 bases from J, with 12 bases between. Germline V CDR1 and CDR2: MNHEY, SMNVEV (reference sequence). The CDR3 length is 13 residues. The CDR3 is CASSYGSVHEQYF. The CDR3 region has the DNA TGTGCCAGCAGTTACGGGAGCGTCCACGAGCAGTACTTC.

The chain couples TRBV21-1 to TRBJ1-2; the table calls TRBD1, which could not be checked here. TRBV21-1 counts as a pseudogene. The CDR3 runs 14 residues. CDR3 region: CASSRDRGRDGYTF. The DNA for the CDR3 is TGTGCCAGCAGCCGGGACAGGGGCAGGGATGGCTACACCTTC.

Here the CDR3 reads CASSVGTSGGLNEQFF. The CDR3 DNA is TGTGCCAGCAGCGTCGGGACTAGCGGGGGCCTAAATGAGCAGTTCTTC. The chain uses TRBV9 and TRBJ2-1; 14 bases align to TRBD2. Per the germline V gene, CDR1 is SGDLS and CDR2 is YYNGEE. The V segment lost 2 bases and the J segment 7 bases; nucleotides outside the gene matches: 5. The CDR3 length is 16 residues.

The CDR3 nucleotides are TGTGCCAGCAGGGCTAGCGGTGCCGGGGAGCTGTTTTTT. The encoded protein is CASRASGAGELFF. The rearrangement uses TRBV2 and TRBJ2-2; 7 bases match TRBD2. V shed 6 bases, J shed 6 bases, and the junction held 4 bases outside the gene matches. The germline V gene has CDR1 SNHLY and CDR2 FYNNEI. The CDR3 runs 13 residues.

This chain links TRBV5-1 with TRBJ2-7; unclear D gene. Trimming stripped 0 bases from V and 2 bases from J, with 9 bases between. Looked up from germline, CDR1 is SGHRS and CDR2 is YFSETQ. The CDR3 runs to 14 residues. CDR3 in DNA: TGCGCCAGCAGCTTGGCCACAGTAGCCTACGAGCAGTACTTC. It is translated as CASSLATVAYEQYF.

The V gene is TRBV11-2, the J gene TRBJ2-7, with unresolved D. The CDR3 covers 14 residues. CDR1 SGHAT and CDR2 FQNNGV come from the germline V gene. Trimming took 1 base from V and 2 from J, leaving 9 bases between them. CDR3: CASSLVLGPYEQYF. As DNA, the CDR3 is TGTGCCAGCAGCTTAGTTCTGGGCCCCTACGAGCAGTACTTC.

The genes are TRBV5-6 and TRBJ2-7; perhaps TRBD1 as D (5 bases). CDR1 SGHDT and CDR2 YYEEEE come from the germline V gene. The CDR3 sequence is 14 residues long. V gave up 4 bases and J gave up 5 bases, with 16 bases separating them. The CDR3 protein is CASSRPGHTDEQYF. CDR3 sequence (DNA): TGTGCCAGCAGCCGTCCCGGACATACGGACGAGCAGTACTTC.

J is TRBJ1-1 and V is TRBV9; no reliable D call. Germline values: CDR1 SGDLS, CDR2 YYNGEE. Trimming pared 4 bases from V and 2 bases from J, leaving 15 bases between. CDR3 size: 15 residues. The CDR3 is CASSPRGFLNTEAFF. Here the CDR3 DNA reads TGTGCCAGCAGCCCCAGAGGGTTCTTAAACACTGAAGCTTTCTTT.

V usage is TRBV29-1 and J usage is TRBJ2-1; 9 bases are a match to TRBD1. The V gene end was trimmed by 8 bases and the J gene end by 4 bases; junction bases not matched to a gene: 21. This CDR3 has 18 amino acids. Per the germline V gene, CDR1 is SQVTM and CDR2 is ANQGSEA. The CDR3 region is CSSEGPTGGGLLYNEQFF. The CDR3 DNA sequence: TGCAGCTCCGAGGGGCCCACAGGGGGCGGTTTGTTATACAATGAGCAGTTCTTC.

The chain joins TRBV6-6 to TRBJ1-5; 8 bases are shared with TRBD1. Per germline, CDR1 MNHNY and CDR2 SVGAGI (reference sequence). CDR3 length: 14 amino acids. J lost 6 bases, V lost 5 bases, and 6 bases had no gene match. CDR3 region: CASSPQGAGQPQHF. CDR3 sequence (DNA): TGTGCCAGCAGTCCGCAGGGGGCTGGTCAGCCCCAGCATTTT.

The rearrangement uses TRBV4-1 and TRBJ1-2; 9 bases fit TRBD1. This CDR3 has 18 amino acids. Germline V gene lookup returns CDR1 MGHRA and CDR2 YSYEKL. After removal of 0 bases from V and 8 bases from J, the junction contained 16 bases not matched to a gene. CDR3 sequence: CASSQEWAGRGQGPGYTF. The CDR3 DNA follows: TGCGCCAGCAGCCAAGAATGGGCCGGTAGGGGACAGGGACCCGGCTACACCTTC.

The V call is TRBV28, the J call TRBJ1-4; D perhaps matches TRBD1 (5 bases). Germline V gene sequence: CDR1 MDHEN, CDR2 SYDVKM. Trimming removed 10 bases at V and 4 bases at J, with 31 bases between. This CDR3 has 19 residues. CDR3 region: CATSGGMGLWLSGNEKLFF. For the CDR3, the DNA is TGTGCCACATCAGGCGGGATGGGACTGTGGCTATCTGGTAATGAAAAACTGTTTTTT.

V and J are TRBV6-2 or TRBV6-3 and TRBJ2-5; weak D call: TRBD2 (6 bases). Trimming took 5 bases from V and 4 from J, leaving 17 bases between them. CDR3 length: 15 residues. Germline V lookup: CDR1 MNHEY, CDR2 SVGEGT. CDR3 residues: CASSQSGFFSETQYF. In DNA form, the CDR3 reads TGTGCCAGCAGTCAGAGCGGGTTCTTCTCAGAGACCCAGTACTTC.

The chain is built from TRBV6-5 and TRBJ1-1; 7 bases match TRBD1. This CDR3 contains 15 residues. J was trimmed by 4 bases and V by 5 bases; bases with no gene match: 10. In germline, CDR1 is MNHEY, CDR2 SVGAGI. The CDR3 DNA reads TGTGCCAGCAGTCGCCCAGGGACAGTGGGCACTGAAGCTTTCTTT. This codes for CASSRPGTVGTEAFF.

The chain is built from TRBV28 and TRBJ1-1, with TRBD1 matching over 7 bases. CDR3 length: 15 residues. V shed 6 bases, J shed 5 bases, and the junction held 12 bases outside the gene matches. Germline CDR1 MDHEN, CDR2 SYDVKM. Here the CDR3 DNA reads TGTGCCAGCAGCGAGACCCTACAGGGGAGAACTGAAGCTTTCTTT. Translating it yields CASSETLQGRTEAFF.

Regarding this clone: At one of its ends the junction is not consistent with the germline gene, which may arise from a read error. The CDR3 is CASSSGGSYGYTF. The CDR3 DNA is TGTGCCAGTAGTTCAGGGGGCTCCTATGGCTACACCTTC. The V call is TRBV28, the J call TRBJ1-2; 8 positions agree with TRBD1. Germline lookup yields CDR1 MDHEN and CDR2 SYDVKM. This CDR3 contains 13 residues.

This clone was recorded once. V usage is TRBV6-5 and J usage is TRBJ1-6; unclear D gene. Germline CDR1 MNHEY, CDR2 SVGAGI. The germline V and J ends were trimmed by 5 bases and 7 bases, with 15 bases remaining between them. There are 15 residues in the CDR3. CDR3 coding DNA: TGTGCCAGCAGTAGAGAGGCGGTTCCCAATTCACCCCTCCACTTT. Translated, it gives CASSREAVPNSPLHF.